A single sample is the source of the 17 T cell receptor beta chains below, sequenced in a study of cytotoxic CD8 clonotypes in ibrutinib-treated CLL. Sequencing was performed with immunoSEQ multiplex PCR; in TCRdb, only in-frame clones are kept and a portion is missing. The data show 150,000 or so clones, approximately 80% seen once. Material: PBMCs, obtained after 24 months of ibrutinib treatment. Receptors were obtained from a human donor with chronic lymphocytic leukemia.

The gene calls are TRBV11-2 and TRBJ2-1; 12 bases fit TRBD2. Germline loops: CDR1 SGHAT, CDR2 FQNNGV. The CDR3 has 16 amino acids. V shed 4 bases, J shed 5 bases, and the junction held 6 bases outside the gene matches. CDR3 amino acids: CASSSTSGSTHNEQFF. CDR3 DNA sequence: TGTGCCAGCAGCTCGACTAGCGGGAGTACCCACAATGAGCAGTTCTTC.

Comments on this clone: The junction shows a germline mismatch at one end, possibly a read error. J is TRBJ2-3 and V is TRBV18; 8 nucleotides agree with TRBD2. Germline V gives CDR1 KGHSH, CDR2 LQKENI. The CDR3 contains 12 residues. The CDR3 here is CASSPPGGAQFF. DNA of the CDR3: TGTGCCAGCTCACCACCCGGGGGGGCCCAATTCTTT. Full variable domain (outside the CDR3, taken from reference TRBV18 and TRBJ2-3): NAGVMQNPRHLVRRRGQEARLRCSPMKGHSHVYWYRQLPEEGLKFMVYLQKENIIDESGMPKERFSAEFPKEGPSILRIQQVVRGDSAAYFCASSPPGGAQFFGPGTRLTVL.

This clone was picked up one time. The chain recombines TRBV9 with TRBJ2-7, with D possibly TRBD2 on 6 matching bases. CDR3 length equals 16 residues. From germline, CDR1 is SGDLS and CDR2 YYNGEE. Trimming removed 4 bases at V and 5 bases at J, with 22 bases between. The CDR3 DNA is TGTGCCAGCAGCCTCCAATATGGAGGGCCTTTCGACGAGCAGTACTTC. As protein: CASSLQYGGPFDEQYF.

V gene TRBV18 combines with J gene TRBJ2-1; D may be TRBD2 (6 bases). The CDR3 covers 16 residues. The V end lost 3 bases, the J end lost 10 bases, and 22 bases lay between the germline ends. Germline lookup yields CDR1 KGHSH and CDR2 LQKENI. For the CDR3, the DNA is TGTGCCAGCTCACCCCCGGGACTCTCACCCGGGGTGGAGCAGTTCTTC. Its protein product is CASSPPGLSPGVEQFF.

The chain uses TRBV7-6 and TRBJ2-2; D is ambiguous. Germline-derived CDR1 and CDR2 are SGHVS and FNYEAQ. V shed 3 bases and J shed 0 bases, with 8 bases lying between them. The CDR3 covers 15 residues. CDR3 nucleotide sequence: TGTGCCAGCAGCTTGGGCGCCCCGAACACCGGGGAGCTGTTTTTT. It translates to CASSLGAPNTGELFF.

This rearrangement joins TRBV7-9 to TRBJ1-1, with D possibly being TRBD1 (6 bases). CDR1 is SEHNR and CDR2 is FQNEAQ in the germline V gene (reference sequence). The CDR3 contains 16 residues. V shed 4 bases and J shed 3 bases, with 18 bases lying between them. CDR3 region: CASSSARGGFDTEAFF. In nucleotides, the CDR3 is TGTGCCAGCAGCTCCGCCCGAGGGGGATTCGACACTGAAGCTTTCTTT.

The chain combines TRBV28 with TRBJ1-3, with TRBD1 as a possible D gene (5 bases). This CDR3 comprises 13 residues. With 6 bases removed from V and 2 bases from J, the gap between germline ends came to 8 bases. Germline V gene data show CDR1 as MDHEN and CDR2 as SYDVKM. The CDR3 here is CASRGVPGNTIYF. CDR3 sequence (DNA): TGTGCCAGCAGGGGGGTCCCTGGAAACACCATATATTTT.

The rearrangement uses TRBV11-2 and TRBJ2-1, with a tentative D call TRBD1 (6 bases). CDR3 size: 15 residues. Between the trimmed V and J ends, which lost 0 bases and 4 bases, there was a span of 10 bases. Germline CDR1 and CDR2: SGHAT and FQNNGV. This chain's CDR3 is CASSLDWTAYNEQFF. DNA of the CDR3: TGTGCCAGCAGCTTAGATTGGACAGCATACAATGAGCAGTTCTTC.

This chain uses TRBV12-5 with TRBJ1-1; D gene ambiguous. This CDR3 contains 12 residues. Germline assignment: CDR1 LGHNT and CDR2 FRNRAP. The V end lost 8 bases, the J end lost 0 bases, and 7 bases lay between the germline ends. The DNA of the CDR3 is TGTGCTAGTAGCTGGTTGAACACTGAAGCTTTCTTT. Protein: CASSWLNTEAFF.

The chain joins TRBV6-5 to TRBJ2-6; no clear D gene. CDR3 length: 16 amino acids. V lost 2 bases and J lost 0, with 8 bases in between. Germline CDR1 is MNHEY and CDR2 is SVGAGI. The CDR3 protein is CASSYGPPSGANVLTF. As DNA, the CDR3 is TGTGCCAGCAGTTACGGTCCTCCCTCTGGGGCCAACGTCCTGACTTTC.

The rearrangement joins TRBV2 to TRBJ1-5, with D hard to call. The CDR3 loop spans 12 amino acids. Trimming removed 6 bases at V and 6 bases at J, with 9 bases between. Germline CDR1 is SNHLY and CDR2 is FYNNEI. CDR3: CASSGKAQPQHF. DNA for the CDR3: TGTGCCAGCAGCGGAAAGGCTCAGCCCCAGCATTTT. Filled out from reference TRBV2 and TRBJ1-5, the complete variable domain reads EPEVTQTPSHQVTQMGQEVILRCVPISNHLYFYWYRQILGQKVEFLVSFYNNEISEKSEIFDDQFSVERPDGSNFTLKIRSTKLEDSAMYFCASSGKAQPQHFGDGTRLSIL.

This chain joins TRBV5-8 and TRBJ1-5; 7 positions agree with TRBD1. The CDR3 length is 17 residues. The germline CDR1 and CDR2 sequences are SGHTS and YDEGEE. The J segment lost 10 bases and the V segment lost 3 bases, leaving 19 bases of the junction unmatched. The CDR3 region has the DNA TGTGCCAGCAGCTGGGACCAGGGGGGGCAGGGGCTTCTTCCCCAGCATTTT. Amino acid sequence: CASSWDQGGQGLLPQHF.

The J gene is TRBJ1-4, the V gene TRBV19, with D perhaps matching TRBD1 (5 bases). The CDR3 runs to 13 residues. The V end lost 8 bases, the J end lost 1 base, and 8 bases lay between the germline ends. Germline lookup yields CDR1 LNHDA and CDR2 SQIVND (reference sequence). The CDR3 sequence: CASSDRTNEKLFF. CDR3 nucleotides: TGTGCCAGTTCCGACAGAACTAATGAAAAACTGTTTTTT.

This chain links TRBV7-9 with TRBJ2-7; 9 bases map to TRBD2. Trimming took 5 bases from V and 1 from J; bases not matched to a gene: 6. CDR1 and CDR2 from the germline V gene are SEHNR and FQNEAQ (reference sequence). The CDR3 is 15 amino acids. This CDR3 reads CASSAAGGVSYEQYF. CDR3 nucleotides: TGTGCCAGCAGCGCGGCGGGAGGGGTGTCCTACGAGCAGTACTTC.

The chain couples TRBV6-1 to TRBJ2-1; D not resolved. Per germline, CDR1 MNHNS and CDR2 SASEGT. The CDR3 is 15 residues long. With 4 bases removed from V and 8 bases from J, the gap between germline ends came to 18 bases. The CDR3 here is CASSVPGLIHDEQFF. CDR3 sequence (DNA): TGTGCCAGCAGTGTTCCGGGTCTTATCCACGATGAGCAGTTCTTC.

The CDR3 spells CASRLQGNQPQHF. In DNA form, the CDR3 reads TGTGCCAGCAGGCTACAGGGGAATCAGCCCCAGCATTTT. This chain uses TRBV6-6 with TRBJ1-5; 7 nucleotides align to TRBD1. Germline-derived CDR1 and CDR2 are MNHNY and SVGAGI (reference sequence). The V gene end was trimmed by 6 bases and the J gene end by 4 bases; junction bases not matched to a gene: 3. The CDR3 spans 13 residues.

The V call is TRBV10-3, the J call TRBJ2-1; 9 nucleotides line up with TRBD2. V was pared by 3 bases and J by 0 bases, with 0 bases of the junction left unmatched. This CDR3 spans 15 amino acids. The germline V gene has CDR1 ENHRY and CDR2 SYGVKD. CDR3 sequence (DNA): TGTGCCATCAGTGATAGCGGGAGCTCCTACAATGAGCAGTTCTTC. This gives the protein CAISDSGSSYNEQFF.